These T cell receptor beta chains were read from a single sample in a study of blood T cell repertoires in COVID-19. The table came from immunoSEQ multiplex PCR; TCRdb's copy has only in-frame clones and leaves some out. The sample has 230,000 or so clones, about 80% seen once. The sample was PBMCs or T cells enriched from blood (not recorded which). The receptors shown here come from a man aged 45 to 65 who had recovered from COVID-19. Both conserved end residues are part of each CDR3. Fields, in order: V gene, J gene, D gene, clone size, CDR3 length, CDR3 protein, CDR3 DNA. D genes are given only for firm matches. The listing skips clone size in some rows; elsewhere it reads once, few, many or a size class.

V gene: TRBV18; J gene: TRBJ2-3; D gene: TRBD2; clone size: NA; CDR3 length: 17; CDR3 protein: CASSPLVVAGGTDTQYF; CDR3 DNA: TGTGCCAGCTCACCACTTGTGGTAGCGGGAGGCACAGATACGCAGTATTTT
V gene: TRBV15; J gene: TRBJ1-4; D gene: TRBD1; clone size: once; CDR3 length: 15; CDR3 protein: CATSTTGATNEKLFF; CDR3 DNA: TGTGCCACCAGCACCACAGGGGCAACTAATGAAAAACTGTTTTTT
V gene: TRBV2; J gene: TRBJ1-2; D gene: NA; clone size: NA; CDR3 length: 13; CDR3 protein: CASSSGLVYGYTF; CDR3 DNA: TGTGCCAGCAGTTCCGGACTGGTATATGGCTACACCTTC
V gene: TRBV5-4; J gene: TRBJ2-3; D gene: TRBD2; clone size: NA; CDR3 length: 15; CDR3 protein: CASTAQIAGADTQYF; CDR3 DNA: TGTGCCAGCACAGCTCAAATAGCGGGGGCAGATACGCAGTATTTT
V gene: TRBV27; J gene: TRBJ2-7; D gene: TRBD1; clone size: NA; CDR3 length: 14; CDR3 protein: CASRPGTGSYEQYF; CDR3 DNA: TGTGCCAGCAGACCGGGGACAGGGTCTTACGAGCAGTACTTC
V gene: TRBV4-3; J gene: TRBJ2-7; D gene: NA; clone size: NA; CDR3 length: 16; CDR3 protein: CASSQGGPGFSYEQYF; CDR3 DNA: TGCGCCAGCAGCCAAGGTGGCCCGGGATTTTCCTACGAGCAGTACTTC
V gene: TRBV3-1/TRBV3-2; J gene: TRBJ2-3; D gene: TRBD2; clone size: once; CDR3 length: 17; CDR3 protein: CASSQGFAGGRGDTQYF; CDR3 DNA: TGTGCCAGCAGCCAAGGTTTCGCGGGGGGACGGGGAGATACGCAGTATTTT
V gene: TRBV9; J gene: TRBJ2-1; D gene: NA; clone size: NA; CDR3 length: 12; CDR3 protein: CASNSGGHEQFF; CDR3 DNA: TGTGCCAGCAACTCAGGGGGGCATGAGCAGTTCTTC
V gene: TRBV29-1; J gene: TRBJ1-2; D gene: NA; clone size: NA; CDR3 length: 10; CDR3 protein: CSVSTDGYTF; CDR3 DNA: TGCAGCGTTTCTACAGATGGCTACACCTTC
V gene: TRBV12-5; J gene: TRBJ1-4; D gene: NA; clone size: NA; CDR3 length: 12; CDR3 protein: CASGLGGTKLFF; CDR3 DNA: TGTGCTAGTGGTTTGGGAGGGACTAAACTGTTTTTT
V gene: TRBV28; J gene: TRBJ2-2; D gene: TRBD2; clone size: few; CDR3 length: 14; CDR3 protein: CALSGGKNTGELFF; CDR3 DNA: TGTGCCCTCAGCGGGGGTAAGAACACCGGGGAGCTGTTTTTT
V gene: TRBV19; J gene: TRBJ2-4; D gene: TRBD2; clone size: NA; CDR3 length: 15; CDR3 protein: CASSIVAGRENIQYF; CDR3 DNA: TGTGCCAGTAGTATTGTAGCGGGGCGAGAAAACATTCAGTACTTC
V gene: TRBV28; J gene: TRBJ2-3; D gene: TRBD2; clone size: once; CDR3 length: 18; CDR3 protein: CASSPSGRASYGTDTQYF; CDR3 DNA: TGTGCCAGCTCGCCTAGCGGGAGGGCCTCTTACGGCACAGATACGCAGTATTTT
V gene: TRBV5-1; J gene: TRBJ1-1; D gene: NA; clone size: NA; CDR3 length: 14; CDR3 protein: CASSVDSGGTEAFF; CDR3 DNA: TGCGCCAGCAGCGTCGACAGCGGAGGGACTGAAGCTTTCTTT
V gene: TRBV28; J gene: TRBJ2-3; D gene: NA; clone size: NA; CDR3 length: 13; CDR3 protein: CASSSPDTDTQYF; CDR3 DNA: TGTGCCAGCAGTTCTCCAGACACAGATACGCAGTATTTT
V gene: TRBV6-5; J gene: TRBJ1-2; D gene: NA; clone size: NA; CDR3 length: 15; CDR3 protein: CASSRQALSNYGYTF; CDR3 DNA: TGTGCCAGCAGTCGACAGGCCCTCTCTAACTATGGCTACACCTTC
V gene: TRBV25-1; J gene: TRBJ1-5; D gene: TRBD1; clone size: once; CDR3 length: 15; CDR3 protein: CASSETGKPNQPQHF; CDR3 DNA: TGTGCCAGCAGTGAGACAGGGAAGCCCAATCAGCCCCAGCATTTT
V gene: TRBV10-2; J gene: TRBJ2-1; D gene: TRBD2; clone size: once; CDR3 length: 17; CDR3 protein: CASSESELASGGNEQFF; CDR3 DNA: TGCGCCAGCAGTGAGTCGGAATTGGCTAGCGGGGGGAATGAGCAGTTCTTC
V gene: TRBV7-2; J gene: TRBJ2-7; D gene: NA; clone size: NA; CDR3 length: 14; CDR3 protein: CASSSGLNSYEQYF; CDR3 DNA: TGTGCCAGCAGCTCTGGACTGAATTCCTACGAGCAGTACTTC
V gene: TRBV19; J gene: TRBJ2-7; D gene: NA; clone size: NA; CDR3 length: 14; CDR3 protein: CASSIDRVSYEQYF; CDR3 DNA: TGTGCCAGTAGTATAGATCGGGTATCCTACGAGCAGTACTTC
V gene: TRBV24-1; J gene: TRBJ2-3; D gene: NA; clone size: NA; CDR3 length: 12; CDR3 protein: CATSGQTDTQYF; CDR3 DNA: TGTGCCACCTCTGGACAGACAGATACGCAGTATTTT
V gene: TRBV18; J gene: TRBJ2-5; D gene: NA; clone size: NA; CDR3 length: 16; CDR3 protein: CASSPPGHLPGGTQYF; CDR3 DNA: TGTGCCAGCTCACCACCCGGACACTTACCCGGGGGGACCCAGTACTTC
V gene: TRBV6-1; J gene: TRBJ1-6; D gene: TRBD1; clone size: NA; CDR3 length: 15; CDR3 protein: CASSEEGAGVSPLHF; CDR3 DNA: TGTGCCAGCAGTGAAGAGGGGGCGGGTGTTTCACCCCTCCACTTT
V gene: TRBV10-3; J gene: TRBJ2-5; D gene: TRBD1; clone size: NA; CDR3 length: 13; CDR3 protein: CAIGDRGEETQYF; CDR3 DNA: TGTGCCATCGGGGACAGGGGGGAAGAGACCCAGTACTTC
V gene: TRBV27; J gene: TRBJ2-7; D gene: TRBD2; clone size: NA; CDR3 length: 16; CDR3 protein: CASSLFVAGATYEQYF; CDR3 DNA: TGTGCCAGCAGTTTATTCGTAGCGGGGGCTACCTACGAGCAGTACTTC
V gene: TRBV25-1; J gene: TRBJ1-1; D gene: NA; clone size: NA; CDR3 length: 12; CDR3 protein: CASSGARWSAFF; CDR3 DNA: TGTGCCAGCAGTGGAGCTAGGTGGTCAGCTTTCTTT
V gene: TRBV25-1; J gene: TRBJ1-2; D gene: NA; clone size: NA; CDR3 length: 13; CDR3 protein: CAILDTSEGGYTF; CDR3 DNA: TGTGCCATCCTAGACACCTCGGAGGGGGGCTACACCTTC
V gene: TRBV12-5; J gene: TRBJ1-5; D gene: NA; clone size: NA; CDR3 length: 13; CDR3 protein: CASGLGADQPQHF; CDR3 DNA: TGTGCTAGTGGTTTGGGGGCCGATCAGCCCCAGCATTTT
V gene: TRBV5-4; J gene: TRBJ1-6; D gene: TRBD1; clone size: NA; CDR3 length: 14; CDR3 protein: CASSPGRGNSPLHF; CDR3 DNA: TGTGCCAGCAGCCCCGGCAGGGGGAATTCACCCCTCCACTTT
V gene: TRBV2; J gene: TRBJ2-1; D gene: TRBD2; clone size: NA; CDR3 length: 17; CDR3 protein: CASSNGLAGGRDNEQFF; CDR3 DNA: TGTGCCAGCAGCAACGGACTAGCGGGGGGGCGAGACAATGAGCAGTTCTTC
V gene: TRBV7-9; J gene: TRBJ1-3; D gene: NA; clone size: once; CDR3 length: 16; CDR3 protein: CASTRTDSWTGNTIYF; CDR3 DNA: TGTGCCAGCACGCGGACAGATTCCTGGACTGGAAACACCATATATTTT
V gene: TRBV6-6; J gene: TRBJ1-2; D gene: TRBD1; clone size: NA; CDR3 length: 13; CDR3 protein: CASSLQGALGYTF; CDR3 DNA: TGTGCCAGCAGCCTACAGGGGGCTCTTGGCTACACCTTC
V gene: TRBV11-2; J gene: TRBJ2-1; D gene: NA; clone size: NA; CDR3 length: 17; CDR3 protein: CASSLFYQGSSYNEQFF; CDR3 DNA: TGTGCCAGCAGCTTATTTTATCAGGGTAGCTCCTACAATGAGCAGTTCTTC
V gene: TRBV7-9; J gene: TRBJ1-1; D gene: NA; clone size: NA; CDR3 length: 14; CDR3 protein: CASSIRDMNTEAFF; CDR3 DNA: TGTGCCAGCAGCATAAGGGACATGAACACTGAAGCTTTCTTT
V gene: TRBV18; J gene: TRBJ1-1; D gene: NA; clone size: NA; CDR3 length: 15; CDR3 protein: CASSPTDVLGREAFF; CDR3 DNA: TGTGCCAGCTCACCGACGGACGTACTAGGACGTGAAGCTTTCTTT
V gene: TRBV6-1; J gene: TRBJ2-7; D gene: NA; clone size: NA; CDR3 length: 12; CDR3 protein: CASRPPGVEQYF; CDR3 DNA: TGTGCCAGCAGACCCCCAGGGGTCGAGCAGTACTTC
V gene: TRBV5-4; J gene: TRBJ2-7; D gene: NA; clone size: few; CDR3 length: 13; CDR3 protein: CASSPDDYYEQYF; CDR3 DNA: TGTGCCAGCAGCCCGGACGACTACTACGAGCAGTACTTC
V gene: TRBV6-6; J gene: TRBJ2-6; D gene: NA; clone size: NA; CDR3 length: 18; CDR3 protein: CASSHQGGPRAGANVLTF; CDR3 DNA: TGTGCCAGCAGTCACCAGGGCGGACCCAGAGCTGGGGCCAACGTCCTGACTTTC
V gene: TRBV7-2; J gene: TRBJ1-2; D gene: NA; clone size: NA; CDR3 length: 13; CDR3 protein: CAGGEGFNYGYTF; CDR3 DNA: TGTGCAGGGGGGGAGGGGTTTAACTATGGCTACACCTTC
V gene: TRBV24-1; J gene: TRBJ2-2; D gene: TRBD1; clone size: NA; CDR3 length: 21; CDR3 protein: CATSDLSGQGPKFWSAGELFF; CDR3 DNA: TGTGCCACCAGTGATTTGTCAGGACAGGGTCCAAAATTTTGGTCCGCCGGGGAGCTGTTTTTT
V gene: TRBV28; J gene: TRBJ1-2; D gene: TRBD1; clone size: few; CDR3 length: 16; CDR3 protein: CASSLERGPSNYGYTF; CDR3 DNA: TGTGCCAGCAGTTTAGAGAGGGGGCCCAGTAACTATGGCTACACCTTC
V gene: TRBV7-3; J gene: TRBJ2-2; D gene: TRBD1; clone size: NA; CDR3 length: 15; CDR3 protein: CASSTSGTDTGELFF; CDR3 DNA: TGTGCCAGCAGCACTTCCGGGACAGACACCGGGGAGCTGTTTTTT
V gene: TRBV14; J gene: TRBJ2-1; D gene: NA; clone size: NA; CDR3 length: 13; CDR3 protein: CASSQERQGKRFF; CDR3 DNA: TGTGCCAGCAGCCAAGAGCGGCAGGGGAAGCGGTTCTTC